The clone carrying this TCR beta chain was recorded many times. Its specificity is unknown. The data derive from a study of early T cells in non-severe SARS-CoV-2 infection. Study background: Sequencing targeted bulk RNA from unsorted whole blood, leaving chains unpaired. Study-level findings and limits: There was a bias toward anti-spike CD8 responses in VDJdb matching, which missed private and CD4 specificities.

The CDR3 sequence is 13 residues long. Looked up from germline, CDR1 is ENHRY and CDR2 is SYGVKD. Trimming stripped 0 bases from V and 5 bases from J, with 6 bases between. Unique molecular identifiers were added to individual cDNA molecules. From the 5' RACE reads, TCRdb called clonotypes with MiXCR, one entry per CDR3 protein. Among fewer than 50,000 distinct CDR3 sequences listed, approximately 6.1% were seen once. The chain employs TRBV10-3 and TRBJ2-3; no clear D. The sample taken for sequencing was whole blood. This receptor was obtained from an adult who was a healthcare worker with PCR-confirmed SARS-CoV-2 infection or an uninfected control (not recorded which). The CDR3 sequence: CAISESVVDTQYF. CDR3 DNA: TGTGCCATCAGTGAGTCGGTTGTAGATACGCAGTATTTT.